This T cell receptor (beta chain) was recovered during a study of T cell responses to AZD1222 COVID-19 vaccine. Background on the study: Pooled together were second doses at about 4 or about 12 weeks.

The study, taken as a whole, reports: White British donors predominated, females outnumbered males, and clonal diversity was possibly underestimated. AZD1222 recipients seropositive at baseline numbered only 5 to 7.

Trimming pared 3 bases from V and 1 base from J, leaving 6 bases between. The CDR3 is 13 residues long. Germline lookup yields CDR1 LNHDA and CDR2 SQIVND (reference sequence). On this clone itself: Antigen: not known.

Sequenced by immunoSEQ multiplex PCR; TCRdb stores in-frame clones only, minus some. The repertoire consists of some 130,000 clones, with more than 85% occurring once and the leading ten covering 5% to 5.5%. The clonotype was recovered from an adult in good health. The J gene is TRBJ1-1, the V gene TRBV19; perhaps TRBD1 as D (5 bases). Sample: peripheral blood, taken on day 0 of AZD1222 vaccination. The CDR3 reads CASSIRGNTEAFF. Written as DNA, the CDR3 is TGTGCCAGTAGTATTAGGGGGAACACTGAAGCTTTCTTT.